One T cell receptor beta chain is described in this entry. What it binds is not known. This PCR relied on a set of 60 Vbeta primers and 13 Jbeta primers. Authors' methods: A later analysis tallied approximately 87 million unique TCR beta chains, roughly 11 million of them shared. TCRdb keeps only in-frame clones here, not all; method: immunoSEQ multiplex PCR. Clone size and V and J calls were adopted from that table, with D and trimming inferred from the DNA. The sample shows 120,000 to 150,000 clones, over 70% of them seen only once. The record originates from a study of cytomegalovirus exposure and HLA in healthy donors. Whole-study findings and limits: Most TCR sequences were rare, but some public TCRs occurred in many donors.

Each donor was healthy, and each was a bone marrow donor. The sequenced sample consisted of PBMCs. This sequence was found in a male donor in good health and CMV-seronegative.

The CDR3 sequence is CASSYSTGGAGELFF. The CDR3 DNA sequence: TGTGCCAGCAGTTACAGCACAGGGGGTGCCGGGGAGCTGTTTTTT. The chain has TRBV6-5 and TRBJ2-2; 8 positions agree with TRBD1. The trim removed 2 bases at V and 6 bases at J, leaving 5 bases unmatched. The CDR3 is 15 amino acids. The germline V gene has CDR1 MNHEY and CDR2 SVGAGI.